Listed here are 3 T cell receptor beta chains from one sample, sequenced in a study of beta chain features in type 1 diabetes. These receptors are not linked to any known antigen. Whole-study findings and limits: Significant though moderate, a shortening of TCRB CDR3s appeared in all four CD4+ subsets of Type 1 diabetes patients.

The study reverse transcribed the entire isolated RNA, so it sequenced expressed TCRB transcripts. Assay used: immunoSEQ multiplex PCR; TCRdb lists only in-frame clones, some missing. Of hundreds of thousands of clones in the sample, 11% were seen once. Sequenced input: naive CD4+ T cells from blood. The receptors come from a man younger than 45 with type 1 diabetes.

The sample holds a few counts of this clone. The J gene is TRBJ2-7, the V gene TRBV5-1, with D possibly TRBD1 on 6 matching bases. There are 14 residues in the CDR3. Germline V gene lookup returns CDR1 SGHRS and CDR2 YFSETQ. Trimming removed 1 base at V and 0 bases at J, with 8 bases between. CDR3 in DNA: TGCGCCAGCAGCTTGACAGGGATCTCCTACGAGCAGTACTTC. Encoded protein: CASSLTGISYEQYF.

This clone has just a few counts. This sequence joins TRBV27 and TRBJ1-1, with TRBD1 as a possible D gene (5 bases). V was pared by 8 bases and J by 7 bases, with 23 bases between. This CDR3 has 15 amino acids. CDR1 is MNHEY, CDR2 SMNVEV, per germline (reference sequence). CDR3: CASGTVGRVRGEAFF. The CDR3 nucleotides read TGTGCCAGCGGGACTGTCGGCAGGGTTAGGGGTGAAGCTTTCTTT.

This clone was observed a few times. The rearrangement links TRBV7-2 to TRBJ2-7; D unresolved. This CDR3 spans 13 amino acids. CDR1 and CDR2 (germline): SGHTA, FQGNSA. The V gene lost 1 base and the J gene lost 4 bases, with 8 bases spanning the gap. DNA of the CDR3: TGTGCCAGCAGCTTAGTGATACAATACGAGCAGTACTTC. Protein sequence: CASSLVIQYEQYF.